Given below is one T cell receptor beta chain in context. This sample was taken from a study of PD-1 blockade in classical Hodgkin lymphoma. Study in general: The patients were dosed with nivolumab 3 mg/kg, infused intravenously every 2 weeks.

Brentuximab vedotin exposure varied, and every patient relapsed after autologous stem cell transplantation. Germline V lookup: CDR1 MNHNY, CDR2 SVGAGI (reference sequence). Trimming took off 6 bases at V and 5 bases at J, with 13 bases between the two ends. The CDR3 sequence is 14 residues long. TCRdb's copy holds only in-frame clones and misses some; the assay was immunoSEQ multiplex PCR. The table shows around 40,000 clones, with approximately 78% occurring only once. This sequence originates from a human donor with classical Hodgkin lymphoma. Source: peripheral blood mononuclear cells (PBMCs), taken at baseline. The rearrangement joins TRBV6-6 to TRBJ1-4; the D gene is possibly TRBD1 (6 bases). The CDR3 sequence is CASSYIGQNEKLFF. DNA for the CDR3: TGTGCCAGCAGCTACATTGGACAGAATGAAAAACTGTTTTTT.